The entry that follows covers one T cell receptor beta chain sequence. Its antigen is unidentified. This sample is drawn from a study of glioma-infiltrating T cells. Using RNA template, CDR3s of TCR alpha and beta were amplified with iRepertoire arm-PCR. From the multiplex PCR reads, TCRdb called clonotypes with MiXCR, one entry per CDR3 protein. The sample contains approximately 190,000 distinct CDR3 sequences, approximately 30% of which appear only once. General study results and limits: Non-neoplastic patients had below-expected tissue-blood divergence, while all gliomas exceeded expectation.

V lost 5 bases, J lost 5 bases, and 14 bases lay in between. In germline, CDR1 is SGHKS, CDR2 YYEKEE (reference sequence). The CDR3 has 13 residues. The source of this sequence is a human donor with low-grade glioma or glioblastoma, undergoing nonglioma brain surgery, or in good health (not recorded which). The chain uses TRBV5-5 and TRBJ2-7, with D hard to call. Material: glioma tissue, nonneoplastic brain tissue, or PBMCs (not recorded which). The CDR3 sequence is CASSHFNSNEQYF. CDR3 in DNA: TGTGCCAGCAGTCATTTCAACAGCAACGAGCAGTACTTC.